The entry below gives a single T cell receptor beta chain sequence along with its context. The data stem from a study of Graves' ophthalmopathy and Graves' hyperthyroidism. Study-wide context: No ophthalmopathy within 18 months of follow-up signified stable hyperthyroidism.

RNA transcripts were the source from which TCR beta CDR3 regions were amplified. HTBI primers were employed in first-round RT-PCR, then a second-round multiplex PCR followed. TCRdb called the multiplex PCR reads again in MiXCR, with one record for every CDR3 protein. The sample holds about 1.2 million distinct CDR3 sequences, roughly two fifths seen once. Germline-derived CDR1 and CDR2 are DFQATT and SNEGSKA (reference sequence). V shed 1 base and J shed 0 bases, with 13 bases lying between them. The CDR3 has 16 amino acids. The genes are TRBV20-1 and TRBJ1-5, with D perhaps matching TRBD1 (5 bases). The clonotype was recovered from an adult man with Graves' hyperthyroidism. Material: peripheral blood or thyroid tissue (not recorded which). CDR3 bases: TGCAGTGCTAGAGTTGCAATGAGGGGTAGCAATCAGCCCCAGCATTTT. Its translation is CSARVAMRGSNQPQHF.